Below are 3 T cell receptor beta chains sequenced from a single sample in a study of tumor-infiltrating lymphocytes in primary liver carcinoma. TCR beta cDNA came from 400 to 500 ng total RNA, primed with a constant-region primer. Library construction for TCR beta comprised three nested multiplex PCR rounds performed with slightly modified ARM-PCR. With TRBV1-TRBV30 forward primers and a C-beta reverse primer, the first two PCR rounds were run for about 10 cycles each. TCRdb called the multiplex PCR reads again in MiXCR, with one record for every CDR3 protein. The table has some 30,000 distinct CDR3 sequences, approximately 76% seen once; the top ten hold roughly 30%. Taking about 17-32 mg of unsorted bulk tissue, the authors co-extracted RNA and DNA. The sequenced material came from liver tumor tissue from sampling region 3. Subset specified: tumor region T3, left-lateral pole. The receptors here all came from a woman in her 30s with primary liver carcinoma and hepatitis B virus infection.

To note about this clonotype: It is likely a read error, because the conserved phenylalanine at the end of the CDR3 is missing. The chain couples TRBV11-1 to TRBJ2-2, with 9 nucleotides matching TRBD2. Germline CDR1 SGHAT, CDR2 FQDESV (reference sequence). This CDR3 region has 14 residues. The CDR3 region is CAGSLAGVDGELFL. In DNA form, the CDR3 reads TGTGCCGGCAGCTTAGCGGGAGTGGACGGGGAGCTGTTTTTG.

The CDR3 sequence: CSAVRCGGGYTF. The CDR3 DNA reads TGCAGCGCTGTCCGTTGTGGTGGCGGCTACACCTTC. The V call is TRBV29-1, the J call TRBJ1-2; D is undetermined. Trimming removed 7 bases from V and 8 bases from J, with 17 bases in between. The germline V gene has CDR1 SQVTM and CDR2 ANQGSEA. The CDR3 consists of 12 residues.

With regard to this clonotype: A much larger clone sits a single nucleotide away, making a read error possible. The V call is TRBV7-8, the J call TRBJ2-7, with D possibly called TRBD1 or TRBD2 (5 bases each). Germline CDR1 SGHVS, CDR2 FQNEAQ. The CDR3 is made up of 14 amino acids. This CDR3 reads CASSLRTYDGDQHF. DNA for the CDR3: TGTGCCAGCAGCTTGCGGACATATGACGGGGACCAGCACTTC.